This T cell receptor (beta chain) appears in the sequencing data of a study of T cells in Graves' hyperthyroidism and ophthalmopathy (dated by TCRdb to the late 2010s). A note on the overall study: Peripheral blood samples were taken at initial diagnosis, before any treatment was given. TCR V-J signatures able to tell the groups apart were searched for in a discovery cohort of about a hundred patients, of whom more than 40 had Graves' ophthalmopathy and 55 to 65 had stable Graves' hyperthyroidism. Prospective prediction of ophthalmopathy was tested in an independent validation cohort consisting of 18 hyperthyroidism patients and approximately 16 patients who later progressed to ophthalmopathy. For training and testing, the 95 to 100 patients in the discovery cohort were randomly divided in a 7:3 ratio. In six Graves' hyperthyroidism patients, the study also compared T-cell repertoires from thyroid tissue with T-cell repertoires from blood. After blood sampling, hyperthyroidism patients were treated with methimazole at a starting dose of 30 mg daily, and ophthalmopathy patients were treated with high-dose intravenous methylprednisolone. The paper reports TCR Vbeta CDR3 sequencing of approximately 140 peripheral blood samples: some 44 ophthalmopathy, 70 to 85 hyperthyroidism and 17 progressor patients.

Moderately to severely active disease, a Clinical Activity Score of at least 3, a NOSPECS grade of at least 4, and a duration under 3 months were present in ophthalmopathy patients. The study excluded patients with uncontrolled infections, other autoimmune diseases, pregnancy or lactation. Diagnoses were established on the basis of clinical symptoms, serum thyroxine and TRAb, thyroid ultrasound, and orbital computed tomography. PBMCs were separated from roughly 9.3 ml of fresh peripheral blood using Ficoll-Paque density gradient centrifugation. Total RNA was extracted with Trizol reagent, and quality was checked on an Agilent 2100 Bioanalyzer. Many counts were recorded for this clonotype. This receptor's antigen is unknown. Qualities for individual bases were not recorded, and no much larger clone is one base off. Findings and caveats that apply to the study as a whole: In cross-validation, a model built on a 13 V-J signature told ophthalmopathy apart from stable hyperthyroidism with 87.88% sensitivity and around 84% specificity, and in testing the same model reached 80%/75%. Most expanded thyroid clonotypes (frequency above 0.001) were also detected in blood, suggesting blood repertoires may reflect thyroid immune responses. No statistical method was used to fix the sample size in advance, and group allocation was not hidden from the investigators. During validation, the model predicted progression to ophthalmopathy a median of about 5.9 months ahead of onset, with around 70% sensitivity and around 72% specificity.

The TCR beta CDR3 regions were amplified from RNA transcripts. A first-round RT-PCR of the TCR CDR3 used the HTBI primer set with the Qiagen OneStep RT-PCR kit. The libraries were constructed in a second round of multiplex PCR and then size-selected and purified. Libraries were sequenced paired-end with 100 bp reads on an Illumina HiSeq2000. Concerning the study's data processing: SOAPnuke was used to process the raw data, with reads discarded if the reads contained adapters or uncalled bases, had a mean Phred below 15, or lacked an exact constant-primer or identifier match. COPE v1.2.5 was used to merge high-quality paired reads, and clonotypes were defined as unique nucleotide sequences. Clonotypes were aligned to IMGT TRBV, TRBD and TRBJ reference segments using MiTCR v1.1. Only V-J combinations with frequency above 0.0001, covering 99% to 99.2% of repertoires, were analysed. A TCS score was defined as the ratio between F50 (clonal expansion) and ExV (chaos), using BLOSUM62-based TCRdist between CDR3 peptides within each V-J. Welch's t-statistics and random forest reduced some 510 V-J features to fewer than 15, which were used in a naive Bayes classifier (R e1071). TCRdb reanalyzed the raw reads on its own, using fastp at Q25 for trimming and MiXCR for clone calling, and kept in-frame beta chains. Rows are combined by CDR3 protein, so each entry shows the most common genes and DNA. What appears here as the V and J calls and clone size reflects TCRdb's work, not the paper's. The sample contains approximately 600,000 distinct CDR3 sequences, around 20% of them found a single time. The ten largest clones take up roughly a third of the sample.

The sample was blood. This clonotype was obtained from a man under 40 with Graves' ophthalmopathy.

The nucleotide sequence is given as TGTGCCAGCAGCCCCCAGGTGAACACTGAAGCTTTCTTT. Its translation reads: CASSPQVNTEAFF. The rearrangement combines TRBV3-1 with TRBJ1-1; the D gene cannot be named for sure. CDR1 and CDR2, looked up from the germline V gene (reference sequence), are LGHDT and YNNKEL. The CDR3 sequence holds 13 residues, the cysteine and phenylalanine included. Here the CDR3 DNA is all that survives: 39 bases in frame from base 1. Cut back by 4 bases and 0 bases, the V and J ends lie 6 bases apart.